Each of the 27 T cell receptor beta chains below was sequenced from the same sample in a study of T cell clonality in common variable immunodeficiency. Sequenced by immunoSEQ multiplex PCR; TCRdb stores in-frame clones only, minus some. This sample carries under 50,000 clones, none of them present only once. The sequenced sample consisted of peripheral blood mononuclear cells. The receptor source for this set is a person aged 18 to 70 in good health.

This clone was found many times. CDR3 bases read: TGTGCCAGCTCAACCTTAACAGCGGGAGGGGCAGATACG. This encodes CASSTLTAGGADT. The CDR3 in its entirety is CASSTLTAGGADTQYF. V usage is TRBV18 and J usage is TRBJ2-3; 10 positions agree with TRBD2. The read comes to an end 3 residues before the CDR3 does, leaving the germline J gene to fill in the end. The ends lost 5 bases at V and 4 bases at J; junction bases unmatched: 9. The CDR3 spans 16 residues. CDR1 is KGHSH, CDR2 LQKENI, per germline. The full variable domain, completed using reference TRBV18 and TRBJ2-3, is NAGVMQNPRHLVRRRGQEARLRCSPMKGHSHVYWYRQLPEEGLKFMVYLQKENIIDESGMPKERFSAEFPKEGPSILRIQQVVRGDSAAYFCASSTLTAGGADTQYFGPGTRLTVL.

There are many counts of this clone. The CDR3 end falls 3 residues outside the read, so it is completed with the germline J gene. This chain links TRBV19 with TRBJ1-1; no reliable D call. Germline V gene lookup returns CDR1 LNHDA and CDR2 SQIVND (reference sequence). V lost 7 bases to trimming and J lost 0 bases, with 9 bases between them. There are 13 residues in the CDR3. The CDR3 protein is CASNQHMNTEAFF. CDR3 DNA (partial): TGTGCCAGTAACCAACACATGAACACTGAA.

Ten or more counts support this clone. The read terminates 3 residues before the CDR3 end, so the remaining end is supplied by the germline J gene. This sequence joins TRBV29-1 and TRBJ2-1; 7 nucleotides align to TRBD2. The trim removed 6 bases at V and 9 bases at J, leaving 8 bases unmatched. Germline V gives CDR1 SQVTM, CDR2 ANQGSEA. CDR3 length equals 12 residues. The CDR3 is CSVLGLELEQFF. The DNA read from the CDR3 is TGCAGCGTGCTCGGACTAGAGCTTGAG.

This clone appeared many times. The CDR3 goes on 3 residues after the read ends, and that part is filled in from the germline J gene. V and J are TRBV18 and TRBJ2-7, with 11 bases fitting TRBD1. Germline lookup yields CDR1 KGHSH and CDR2 LQKENI. V lost 4 bases to trimming and J lost 5 bases; unmatched junction nucleotides: 1. CDR3 length equals 13 residues. CDR3 in amino acids: CASSLGQGDEQYF. CDR3 DNA, as far as it was read: TGTGCCAGCTCACTGGGACAGGGGGACGAG.

This clone came up many times. The read comes to an end 3 residues before the CDR3 does, leaving the germline J gene to fill in the end. The rearrangement links TRBV19 to TRBJ1-1; D may be TRBD1 (5 bases). The CDR3 has 15 amino acids. The germline V gene has CDR1 LNHDA and CDR2 SQIVND (reference sequence). The V gene lost 9 bases and the J gene lost 3 bases, with 20 bases spanning the gap. The sequenced part of the CDR3 DNA is TGTGCCAGCGGAGACAGTTTAAGCGTGGACACTGAA. Its protein is CASGDSLSVDTE. The whole CDR3 protein is CASGDSLSVDTEAFF. Variable domain in full (rest from reference TRBV19 and TRBJ1-1): DGGITQSPKYLFRKEGQNVTLSCEQNLNHDAMYWYRQDPGQGLRLIYYSQIVNDFQKGDIAEGYSVSREKKESFPLTVTSAQKNPTAFYLCASGDSLSVDTEAFFGQGTRLTVV.

This clone occurred a few times. The read ends 3 residues shy of where the CDR3 ends; the end is completed using the germline J gene. The rearrangement joins TRBV5-1 to TRBJ2-3; 7 positions agree with TRBD2. Germline V gene sequence: CDR1 SGHRS, CDR2 YFSETQ. There are 13 residues in the CDR3. The sequenced part of the CDR3 DNA is TGCGCCAGCAGCCCTGGGGGGGAAGAGACG. Amino acids: CASSPGGEET. The entire CDR3 reads CASSPGGEETQYF.

This clone was seen at least ten times. The covered CDR3 bases are TGTGCCAGCAGTTATACGGGACAGATTAACACCGGGGAG. Translated, it gives CASSYTGQINTGE. The CDR3 in its entirety is CASSYTGQINTGELFF. V gene TRBV12-3 or TRBV12-4 combines with J gene TRBJ2-2, with 7 bases lining up with TRBD1. The read halts 3 residues ahead of the CDR3 end, with the missing end drawn from the germline J gene. The V gene end was trimmed by 4 bases and the J gene end by 2 bases; junction bases not matched to a gene: 7. The CDR3 has 16 residues.

This clone was seen at least ten times. The read ends 3 residues before the CDR3 terminus; that terminus is restored from the germline J gene. The rearrangement links TRBV11-2 to TRBJ1-2; tentative D call: TRBD1 (5 bases). CDR1 is SGHAT, CDR2 FQNNGV, per germline. The V end was cut by 5 bases, the J end by 4 bases, with 14 bases between. The CDR3 sequence is 14 residues long. CDR3 protein: CASSRADSPYGYTF. CDR3 bases read: TGTGCCAGCAGCCGAGCCGACAGCCCCTATGGC.

This clone occurred many times. Sequencing ends 3 residues short of the CDR3 end; the germline J gene provides the rest. The genes are TRBV4-2 and TRBJ1-1; no firm D call. Deletions cut 1 base from V and 4 bases from J, with 13 bases between. Germline V gene data show CDR1 as LGHNA and CDR2 as YNFKEQ. The CDR3 is 15 residues long. The CDR3 loop is CASSQARVIGTEAFF. Partial CDR3 DNA: TGTGCCAGCAGCCAAGCAAGGGTAATAGGCACTGAA.

This clone was seen more than once but under ten times. The CDR3 extends 3 residues past the end of the read, so its final part is completed from the germline J gene. The J gene is TRBJ1-2, the V gene TRBV11-1, with no clear D. This CDR3 has 14 amino acids. The germline gives CDR1 SGHAT, CDR2 FQDESV (reference sequence). V shed 1 base and J shed 3 bases, with 9 bases lying between them. CDR3 amino acids: CASSLVPGDYGYTF. The CDR3 DNA, read in part, is TGTGCCAGCAGCTTAGTACCCGGTGACTATGGC.

This clone was counted ten times or more. The CDR3 is cut off 3 residues early in the read; its end comes from the germline J gene. V gene TRBV20-1 combines with J gene TRBJ2-7; 13 positions agree with TRBD2. CDR1 and CDR2 (germline): DFQATT, SNEGSKA (reference sequence). V gave up 6 bases and J gave up 5 bases; unmatched junction bases: 10. The CDR3 runs 15 residues. The part of the CDR3 DNA that was read is TGCAGTGCGGGGGGACTAGCGGGATCAGGCCACGAG. Amino acids: CSAGGLAGSGHE. The entire CDR3 reads CSAGGLAGSGHEQYF.

This clone occurred many times. The read ends 3 residues early relative to the CDR3; the germline J gene fills the gap. V gene TRBV19 combines with J gene TRBJ2-7, with a tentative D call TRBD2 (5 bases). V lost 4 bases and J lost 2, with 9 bases in between. Germline CDR1 is LNHDA and CDR2 is SQIVND (reference sequence). The CDR3 is 13 residues long. The CDR3 bases that were read are TGTGCCAGTAGTAGTCGGGGAACCTACGAG. Its translation: CASSSRGTYE. The CDR3 reads in full as CASSSRGTYEQYF.

This clone appeared many times. The CDR3 is cut off 3 residues early in the read; its end comes from the germline J gene. J is TRBJ1-1 and V is TRBV2; D perhaps matches TRBD1 (6 bases). The CDR3 sequence is 14 residues long. V lost 2 bases and J lost 1, with 8 bases in between. Germline loops: CDR1 SNHLY, CDR2 FYNNEI. CDR3 protein: CASSEWGQNTEAFF. The CDR3 bases that were read are TGTGCCAGCAGTGAATGGGGACAGAACACTGAA.

This clone came up many times. Sequencing ends 3 residues short of the CDR3 end; the germline J gene provides the rest. This sequence joins TRBV5-4 and TRBJ1-5, with unresolved D. V was cut by 4 bases and J by 7 bases, with 12 bases left in between. In germline, CDR1 is SGHNT, CDR2 YYREEE (reference sequence). The length of the CDR3 is 13 residues. The DNA read from the CDR3 is TGTGCCAGCAGCCTGGCGGGGTCCCAGCCC. Amino acids: CASSLAGSQP. The complete CDR3 sequence is CASSLAGSQPQHF.

This clone was recorded at least ten times. The observed sequence ends 3 residues before the CDR3 terminus, with the missing tail filled in from the germline J gene. The chain combines TRBV28 with TRBJ1-1; the match to TRBD1 covers 7 bases. The CDR3 runs to 11 residues. Germline V gene lookup returns CDR1 MDHEN and CDR2 SYDVKM. V shed 5 bases and J 7 bases; nucleotides not matched to a gene: 1. This CDR3 is CASSRTGEAFF. The sequenced CDR3 bases are TGTGCCAGCAGTCGGACAGGTGAA.

This clone was detected many times. The read terminates 3 residues ahead of where the CDR3 ends, so the germline J gene completes it. The V and J genes are TRBV4-1 and TRBJ2-2, with 7 bases matching TRBD2. Trimming took 1 base from V and 0 from J; bases not matched to a gene: 2. Germline lookup yields CDR1 MGHRA and CDR2 YSYEKL. This CDR3 has 16 residues. The CDR3 spells CASSQGGGSNTGELFF. The part of the CDR3 DNA that was read is TGCGCCAGCAGCCAAGGGGGGGGGTCGAACACCGGGGAG.

This clone has ten or more counts. The missing CDR3 end, 3 residues past where the read stops, is filled in from the germline J gene. V is TRBV29-1 and J is TRBJ1-2; 7 bases are a match to TRBD1. Germline V gene lookup returns CDR1 SQVTM and CDR2 ANQGSEA. The CDR3 totals 13 residues. Unmatched junction bases numbered 4, after V lost 2 bases and J lost 4 bases. The CDR3 spells CSVETGATYGYTF. The CDR3 DNA, read in part, is TGCAGCGTTGAAACAGGGGCTACCTATGGC.

There are many counts of this clone. The read ends 3 residues before the CDR3 terminus; that terminus is restored from the germline J gene. V usage is TRBV29-1 and J usage is TRBJ1-1; 12 positions agree with TRBD1. Germline V gene sequence: CDR1 SQVTM, CDR2 ANQGSEA. The CDR3 loop spans 15 amino acids. V trimming: 3 bases; J trimming: 7 bases; junction bases outside the gene matches: 9. The CDR3 bases that were read are TGCAGCGTTGATCCGCTGGGACAGGGGGCTGGTGAA. This sequence encodes CSVDPLGQGAGE. The CDR3 in its entirety is CSVDPLGQGAGEAFF.

A word on this clone: Coverage ceases 3 residues before the CDR3 finishes, and the germline J gene fills in the end. The chain has TRBV29-1 and TRBJ1-4, with TRBD1 as a possible D gene (5 bases). Trimming left V 4 bases short and J 5 bases short, with 8 bases between. Germline lookup yields CDR1 SQVTM and CDR2 ANQGSEA. There are 12 residues in the CDR3. CDR3 residues: CSVGAGNEKLFF. Incomplete CDR3 DNA: TGCAGCGTTGGGGCAGGGAATGAAAAA. The full variable domain, completed using reference TRBV29-1 and TRBJ1-4, is SAVISQKPSRDICQRGTSLTIQCQVDSQVTMMFWYRQQPGQSLTLIATANQGSEATYESGFVIDKFPISRPNLTFSTLTVSNMSPEDSSIYLCSVGAGNEKLFFGSGTQLSVL.

Ten or more counts support this clone. The sequence runs out 3 residues before the end of the CDR3; the remainder is reconstructed from the germline J gene. The rearrangement joins TRBV30 to TRBJ1-6, with D uncertain. Germline loops: CDR1 GTSNPN, CDR2 SVGIG (reference sequence). The CDR3 totals 13 residues. Trimming left V 0 bases short and J 10 bases short, with 10 bases between. The covered CDR3 bases are TGTGCCTGGAGTGTCTCAGGTCCGTCACCC. Its protein is CAWSVSGPSP. The CDR3 in its entirety is CAWSVSGPSPLHF.

This clone was recorded at least ten times. Read data end 3 residues before the CDR3 end; the end is taken from the germline J gene. V gene TRBV19 combines with J gene TRBJ1-3; a possible D gene is TRBD1 (6 bases). The V gene's germline CDR1 is LNHDA and CDR2 SQIVND (reference sequence). V gave up 5 bases and J gave up 4 bases, with 18 bases separating them. CDR3 length: 16 residues. CDR3 residues: CASSLQGRRSGNTIYF. CDR3 bases read: TGTGCCAGTAGTTTACAGGGCAGGAGATCCGGAAACACC.

There are many counts of this clone. CDR3: CSARQGTADTQYF. The part of the CDR3 DNA that was read is TGCAGTGCTAGGCAGGGGACCGCAGATACG. The chain employs TRBV20-1 and TRBJ2-3; D perhaps matches TRBD1 (6 bases). The read ends 3 residues before the CDR3 terminus; that terminus is restored from the germline J gene. There are 13 residues in the CDR3. The germline V gene encodes CDR1 DFQATT and CDR2 SNEGSKA (reference sequence). V was pared by 3 bases and J by 4 bases, with 11 bases between.

This clone has ten or more counts. The read gets to within 3 residues of the CDR3 end, and the germline J gene fills in the rest. The V and J genes are TRBV30 and TRBJ1-4; 7 bases agree with TRBD1. The V gene end was trimmed by 1 base and the J gene end by 8 bases; junction bases not matched to a gene: 13. Germline loops: CDR1 GTSNPN, CDR2 SVGIG (reference sequence). The CDR3 spans 16 residues. CDR3 loop: CAWSEGQFGAGEKLFF. CDR3 DNA (partial): TGTGCCTGGAGTGAGGGACAGTTTGGGGCAGGAGAAAAA.

This clone was picked up a small number of times. Read data end 3 residues before the CDR3 end; the end is taken from the germline J gene. The rearrangement joins TRBV11-3 to TRBJ2-1; D is unclear. Germline CDR1 reads SGHNT; CDR2 reads YENEEA. The CDR3 is 15 amino acids. Trimming shortened V by 4 bases and J by 4 bases, and 14 bases separated the two germline ends. The DNA read from the CDR3 is TGTGCCAGCAGCTCCCCTATAGGGTCTTACAATGAG. Translation: CASSSPIGSYNE. The complete CDR3 reads CASSSPIGSYNEQFF. Full variable domain (rest looked up from reference TRBV11-3 and TRBJ2-1): EAGVVQSPRYKIIEKKQPVAFWCNPISGHNTLYWYLQNLGQGPELLIRYENEEAVDDSQLPKDRFSAERLKGVDSTLKIQPAELGDSAVYLCASSSPIGSYNEQFFGPGTRLTVL.

Concerning this clone itself: The CDR3 end is not reached by the read, which stops 3 residues before it; the germline J gene fills it in. The V gene is TRBV7-9, the J gene TRBJ1-2; a weak D match, TRBD1 (5 bases). The CDR3 has 15 amino acids. In germline, CDR1 is SEHNR, CDR2 FQNEAQ (reference sequence). The CDR3 reads CASSSSGASTDTYTF. Incomplete CDR3 DNA: TGTGCCAGCAGTTCCAGCGGGGCTAGCACAGATACC. The variable domain in full, with the rest retrieved from reference TRBV7-9 and TRBJ1-2, is DTGVSQNPRHKITKRGQNVTFRCDPISEHNRLYWYRQTLGQGPEFLTYFQNEAQLEKSRLLSDRFSAERPKGSFSTLEIQRTEQGDSAMYLCASSSSGASTDTYTFGSGTRLTVV.

This clone was recorded many times. The read halts 3 residues ahead of the CDR3 end, with the missing end drawn from the germline J gene. This rearrangement joins TRBV7-7 to TRBJ2-2; TRBD2 matches 10 bases. The junction had 13 bases not matched to a gene; V was cut back by 8 bases and J by 7 bases. CDR3 length: 16 residues. Germline V lookup: CDR1 SSHAT, CDR2 FNYEAQ (reference sequence). The CDR3 loop reads CASRPLAGEQGGELFF. CDR3 DNA (partial): TGTGCCAGCCGGCCCCTAGCGGGAGAGCAGGGCGGGGAG. The variable domain in full, with the rest retrieved from reference TRBV7-7 and TRBJ2-2, is GAGVSQSPRYKVTKRGQDVTLRCDPISSHATLYWYQQALGQGPEFLTYFNYEAQPDKSGLPSDRFSAERPEGSISTLTIQRTEQRDSAMYRCASRPLAGEQGGELFFGEGSRLTVL.

This clone was recorded many times. Coverage ceases 3 residues before the CDR3 finishes, and the germline J gene fills in the end. The chain joins TRBV7-2 to TRBJ2-2; D perhaps matches TRBD1 (5 bases). From germline, CDR1 is SGHTA and CDR2 FQGNSA. The CDR3 totals 15 residues. Trimming shortened V by 5 bases and J by 0 bases, and 10 bases separated the two germline ends. CDR3 protein: CASSTTAPNTGELFF. The CDR3 DNA, read in part, is TGTGCCAGCAGCACGACAGCTCCGAACACCGGGGAG.